This entry features one TCR beta chain sequence. This receptor's antigen is unknown. Base qualities are not at hand, and no much larger clone is one base apart. Participants in the prospective study were enrolled through a virtual design, were aged roughly 18 to 100 years, and lived in 24 United States geographic areas. In the prospective study, cohorts were assigned on the basis of participant-reported clinical history obtained from a screening survey and a study questionnaire. Exposed participants had been in contact with someone with a PCR-confirmed or clinician-diagnosed COVID-19 case within 2 weeks of study entry. In the prospective study, mobile phlebotomists collected whole blood, serum and a nasopharyngeal or oropharyngeal swab from each participant. Over a roughly 2-month period, participants in the prospective study had the option of providing additional blood draws and questionnaires. Before DNA extraction, blood samples from the prospective study were shipped at room temperature or frozen.

TCRbeta CDR3 regions were amplified from genomic DNA by means of the immunoSEQ Assay, a bias-controlled multiplex PCR. In the original analysis: Nucleated cell counts per sample were estimated from amplification of reference gene primers within the assay. To quantify the absolute abundance of each unique TCRbeta CDR3 rearrangement, sequence reads were collapsed and filtered. For each sample, productive Simpson clonality was calculated as the square root of Simpson's diversity index over productive rearrangements. TCRdb took this table from immuneACCESS and kept in-frame rearrangements with V and J called. Such tables lack part of the clones; where checked against another copy, unresolved V genes explain under half of the gap, and the rest is unexplained. That table gives V, J and clone size, and the DNA gave D and trimming. The sample table records fewer than 250,000 clones; 85% to 90% of these occur just once. 0.87% of the sample is taken by the ten largest.

V loses 4 bases at its end and J loses 4 bases; junction bases beyond the gene matches: 8. The CDR3 holds 14 amino acids from the cysteine to the phenylalanine. CDR3 DNA only is kept here, 42 bases in frame from base 1. CDR1 is given as SGHRS and CDR2 as YFSETQ, both from the germline V gene. This entry belongs to a study of blood T cell repertoires in COVID-19 (dated by TCRdb to between 2020 and 2021). Regarding the study in general: The collaborator samples originated in the United States, Italy and Spain and spanned the acute and convalescent phases of COVID-19. The material from the prospective study consisted of cDNA or gDNA derived from T cells, B-cell-depleted T cells, or PBMCs. Deeply sampled blood TCRbeta repertoires from subjects exposed to, actively infected with, or recovered from COVID-19 were included in the dataset. The repertoires were released in a freely available public database meant as a resource for research on the immune response to SARS-CoV-2. The samples were drawn from the first 160 participants of the ongoing ImmuneRACE study and from 950 to 1,500 subjects provided by 6 global collaborators. Sample metadata almost always included a de-identified subject ID, COVID-19 status, age in years and sex. HLA class I and class II types, where available, came from metadata supplied by the sample provider rather than from assay-based typing.

Study-wide conclusions, independent of this receptor: The amount of clinical and demographic metadata varied by source and participant and was provided uncurated.

This chain is built from TRBV5-1 and TRBJ2-7, and 7 junction bases match TRBD1. Sample: PBMCs or T cells enriched from blood (not recorded which). The receptor comes from a man aged 50 to 59 who had been exposed to COVID-19. The DNA sequence is given as TGCGCCAGCAGCCCCCCCGGGACAGCATACGAGCAGTACTTC. This sequence encodes CASSPPGTAYEQYF.